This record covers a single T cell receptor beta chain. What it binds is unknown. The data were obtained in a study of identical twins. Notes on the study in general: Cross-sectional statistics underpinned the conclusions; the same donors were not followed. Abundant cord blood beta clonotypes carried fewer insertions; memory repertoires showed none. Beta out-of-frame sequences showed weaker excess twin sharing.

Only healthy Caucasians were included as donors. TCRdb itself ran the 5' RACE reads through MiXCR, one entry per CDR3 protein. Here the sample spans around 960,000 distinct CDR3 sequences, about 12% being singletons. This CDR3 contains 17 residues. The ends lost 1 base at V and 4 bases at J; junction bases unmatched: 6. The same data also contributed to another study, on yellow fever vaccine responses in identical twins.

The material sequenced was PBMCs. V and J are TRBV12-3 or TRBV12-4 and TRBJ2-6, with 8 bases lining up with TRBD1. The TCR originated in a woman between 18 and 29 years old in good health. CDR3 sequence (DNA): TGTGCCAGCAGTTTAGACGGCAGGGGGCCAGGGGCCAACGTCCTGACTTTC. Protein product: CASSLDGRGPGANVLTF.